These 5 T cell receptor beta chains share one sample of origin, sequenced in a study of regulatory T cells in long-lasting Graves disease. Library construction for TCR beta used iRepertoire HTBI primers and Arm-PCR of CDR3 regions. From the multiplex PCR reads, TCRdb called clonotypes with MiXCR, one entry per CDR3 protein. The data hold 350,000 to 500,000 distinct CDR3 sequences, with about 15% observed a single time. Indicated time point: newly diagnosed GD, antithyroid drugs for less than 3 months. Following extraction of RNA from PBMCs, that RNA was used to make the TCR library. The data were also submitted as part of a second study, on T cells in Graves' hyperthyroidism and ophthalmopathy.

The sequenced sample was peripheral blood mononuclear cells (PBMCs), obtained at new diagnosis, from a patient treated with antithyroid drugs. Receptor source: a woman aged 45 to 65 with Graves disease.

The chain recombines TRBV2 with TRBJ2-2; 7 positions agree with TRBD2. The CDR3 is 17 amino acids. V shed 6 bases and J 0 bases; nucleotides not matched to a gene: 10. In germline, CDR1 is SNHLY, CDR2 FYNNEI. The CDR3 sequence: CASRKMFLAANTGELFF. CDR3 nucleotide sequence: TGTGCCAGCAGGAAAATGTTCCTAGCGGCGAACACCGGGGAGCTGTTTTTT.

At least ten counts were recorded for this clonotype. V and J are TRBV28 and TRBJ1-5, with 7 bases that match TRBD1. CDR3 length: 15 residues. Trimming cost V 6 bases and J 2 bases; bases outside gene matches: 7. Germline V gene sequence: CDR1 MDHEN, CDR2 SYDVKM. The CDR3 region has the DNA TGTGCCAGCAGCTCGGACAGGAACCGCAATCAGCCCCAGCATTTT. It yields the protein CASSSDRNRNQPQHF.

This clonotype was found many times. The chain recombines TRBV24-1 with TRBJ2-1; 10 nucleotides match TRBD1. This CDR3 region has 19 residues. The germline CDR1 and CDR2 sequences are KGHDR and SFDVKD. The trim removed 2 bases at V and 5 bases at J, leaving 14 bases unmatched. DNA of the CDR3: TGTGCCACCAGTGATTCCGGACAGGGGGGAGCGGGAGAAAACAATGAGCAGTTCTTC. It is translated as CATSDSGQGGAGENNEQFF.

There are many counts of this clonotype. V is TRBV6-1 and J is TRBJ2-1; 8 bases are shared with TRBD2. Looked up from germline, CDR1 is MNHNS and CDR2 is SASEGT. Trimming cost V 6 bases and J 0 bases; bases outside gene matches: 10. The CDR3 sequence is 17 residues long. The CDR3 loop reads CASSHSIGTSSYNEQFF. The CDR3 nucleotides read TGTGCCAGCAGCCACTCCATAGGGACTAGCTCCTACAATGAGCAGTTCTTC.

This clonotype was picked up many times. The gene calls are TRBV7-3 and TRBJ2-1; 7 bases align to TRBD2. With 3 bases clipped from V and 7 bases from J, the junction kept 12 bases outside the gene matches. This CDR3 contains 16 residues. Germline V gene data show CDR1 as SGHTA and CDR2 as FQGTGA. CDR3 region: CASSFPGGSGVNEQFF. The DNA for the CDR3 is TGTGCCAGCAGCTTTCCCGGGGGAAGCGGGGTAAATGAGCAGTTCTTC.